The clone carrying this T cell receptor (beta chain) was found a few times. Antigen: not known. The V gene lost 4 bases and the J gene lost 1 base, with 9 bases spanning the gap. Germline V gene data show CDR1 as SGHNT and CDR2 as YYREEE (reference sequence). The CDR3 sequence is 14 residues long. Documented treatment: approximately nine-day PBMC culture with coronavirus spike peptide pools or control peptides (ViraFEST assay). This sample was included in a study of vaccination and CD4 T cells after COVID-19. Once obtained from cultured CD4+ T cells, the DNA was sequenced using the Oncomine TCR Beta short-read assay. A single record per CDR3 protein comes from TCRdb applying MiXCR to the PCR reads. The table shows 15,000 or so distinct CDR3 sequences, with 40% to 60% occurring only once.

This receptor was identified in a human donor who had recovered from COVID-19. The chain uses TRBV5-4 and TRBJ1-3; possibly TRBD1 for D (6 bases). The sample consisted of CD4+ T cells from blood, cultured in vitro. This chain's CDR3 is CASSVTGSGNTIYF. CDR3 DNA: TGTGCCAGCAGCGTAACAGGGTCTGGAAACACCATATATTTT.